Below, one TCR beta chain is given with its context. The CDR3 length is 12 residues. V lost 4 bases to trimming and J lost 0 bases, with 3 bases between them. The V gene's germline CDR1 is SNHLY and CDR2 FYNNEI. These data come from a study of blood T cell repertoires in COVID-19. Clones were read by immunoSEQ multiplex PCR, and TCRdb kept only the in-frame ones, dropping some. The repertoire holds 200,000 to 250,000 clones, with around 86% as singletons. This receptor was taken from a woman aged 45-65 years with COVID-19, enrolled during active disease. Source material: peripheral blood. The V call is TRBV2, the J call TRBJ1-1; no clear D. In nucleotides, the CDR3 is TGTGCCAGCAGTGCCTTGAACACTGAAGCTTTCTTT. It yields the protein CASSALNTEAFF.